This T cell receptor (beta chain) was sequenced in a study of blood T cell repertoires in COVID-19. As for the study in general: Italy, Spain and the United States were the sources of the convalescent and acute COVID-19 samples. Sources were T cells, B-cell-depleted T cells, or PBMCs; the material itself was cDNA or gDNA.

The CDR3 is 14 residues long. Per germline, CDR1 LGHDT and CDR2 YNNKEL (reference sequence). The ends lost 4 bases at V and 6 bases at J; junction bases unmatched: 4. Authors' processing steps: Cell counts per sample came from amplifying reference gene primers. Clones were read by immunoSEQ multiplex PCR, and TCRdb kept only the in-frame ones, dropping some. That table is the source of V, J and clone size, and D and trimming were worked out from the DNA. Of 140,000 or so clones listed, about 87% were seen once; the top ten hold roughly a tenth. The rearrangement joins TRBV3-1 (or the pseudogene TRBV3-2) to TRBJ2-3, with TRBD2 identical over 10 bases. The receptor comes from a man in his sixties with active or convalescent COVID-19. Specimen: peripheral blood. The CDR3 here is CASSPSGSPDTQYF. The DNA of the CDR3 is TGTGCCAGCAGCCCTAGCGGGAGTCCGGATACGCAGTATTTT.